This entry lists 8 T cell receptor beta chains sequenced from one sample in a study of T cell responses to AZD1222 COVID-19 vaccine. Method: immunoSEQ multiplex PCR; TCRdb's copy keeps in-frame clones and lacks some. The sample has more than 65,000 clones, 80% to 90% seen once; the top ten hold roughly 3.6%. Sequencing used peripheral blood, obtained 28 days after the second AZD1222 dose. The receptor source for this set is an adult who received the AZD1222 COVID-19 vaccine.

On this clone: This specimen includes other DNA sequences encoding the same CDR3. The V and J genes are TRBV28 and TRBJ2-7; D gene ambiguous. Trimming removed 5 bases at V and 2 bases at J, with 4 bases between. The CDR3 is 11 amino acids. Germline V lookup: CDR1 MDHEN, CDR2 SYDVKM. The chain's CDR3 is CASSLTYEQYF. The CDR3 DNA reads as TGTGCCAGCAGTCTAACCTACGAGCAGTACTTC.

This chain uses TRBV7-9 with TRBJ1-6; D is perhaps TRBD1 (6 bases). Germline assignment: CDR1 SEHNR and CDR2 FQNEAQ (reference sequence). The CDR3 extends over 15 amino acids. V lost 3 bases, J lost 10 bases, and 16 bases lay in between. Written as DNA, the CDR3 is TGTGCCAGCAGCTTGGAAACAGGGTTCAGCTCACCCCTCCACTTT. Translated: CASSLETGFSSPLHF.

This clone appeared a single time. V and J are TRBV7-3 and TRBJ2-1, with 8 bases identical to TRBD2. Losses at the gene ends were 1 base for V and 9 bases for J; bases not matched to a gene: 14. CDR3 length: 17 amino acids. Looked up from germline, CDR1 is SGHTA and CDR2 is FQGTGA. The CDR3, as DNA: TGTGCCAGCAGCTTAATGTATGGGTTCGGACTAGCAGGTGAGCAGTTCTTC. Translation: CASSLMYGFGLAGEQFF.

V gene TRBV27 combines with J gene TRBJ1-6; no clear D. This CDR3 is built from 12 residues. Trimming pared 5 bases from V and 13 bases from J, leaving 12 bases between. Germline V lookup: CDR1 MNHEY, CDR2 SMNVEV (reference sequence). The CDR3 loop reads CASSPRRSPLHF. DNA for the CDR3: TGTGCCAGCAGTCCCCGGCGGTCCCCCCTCCACTTT.

To note about this clone: The CDR3 does not end in the conserved phenylalanine or tryptophan, so this is likely a read error. The DNA is left out, because the CDR3 cannot be placed on it with certainty; the CDR3 is given as TCRdb lists it. This chain links TRBV24-1 with TRBJ1-1. Germline CDR1 KGHDR, CDR2 SFDVKD. The CDR3 length is 9 residues, termini included. This CDR3 reads CATSDFGGV.

A few counts support this clone. The rearrangement uses TRBV7-3 and TRBJ1-1, with D unclear. Trimming took off 4 bases at V and 0 bases at J, with 12 bases between the two ends. From germline, CDR1 is SGHTA and CDR2 FQGTGA. The CDR3 totals 15 residues. The CDR3 loop reads CASSSHGPMNTEAFF. The CDR3, as DNA: TGTGCCAGCAGCTCCCATGGGCCGATGAACACTGAAGCTTTCTTT.

This chain uses TRBV6-5 with TRBJ1-3, with D uncertain. The ends were cut back, 7 bases at V and 1 base at J, with 11 bases in the middle. The CDR3 runs 14 residues. Per germline, CDR1 MNHEY and CDR2 SVGAGI. CDR3: CASTPDPSGNTIYF. As DNA, the CDR3 is TGTGCCAGCACCCCGGACCCTTCTGGAAACACCATATATTTT.

This clone was recorded a few times. The rearrangement links TRBV19 to TRBJ1-2; TRBD1 aligns across 9 bases. The germline V gene has CDR1 LNHDA and CDR2 SQIVND (reference sequence). The V and J ends lost 3 bases and 3 bases, in that order; junction bases with no gene match: 14. This CDR3 spans 18 amino acids. Written as DNA, the CDR3 is TGTGCCAGTAGTATTTTTTCGACAGGGGGGCCCCCATACTATGGCTACACCTTC. Translated: CASSIFSTGGPPYYGYTF.